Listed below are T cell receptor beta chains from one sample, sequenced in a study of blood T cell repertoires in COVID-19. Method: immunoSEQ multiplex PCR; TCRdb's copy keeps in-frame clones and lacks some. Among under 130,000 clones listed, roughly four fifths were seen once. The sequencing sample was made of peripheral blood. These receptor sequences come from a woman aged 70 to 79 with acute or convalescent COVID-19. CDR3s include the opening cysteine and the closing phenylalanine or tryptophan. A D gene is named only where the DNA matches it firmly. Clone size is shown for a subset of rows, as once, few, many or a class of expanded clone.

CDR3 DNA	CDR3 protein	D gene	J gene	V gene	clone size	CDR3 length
TGTGCCAGCAGTCCTAATAATGAGCAGTTCTTC	CASSPNNEQFF	NA	TRBJ2-1	TRBV28	NA	11
TGTGCCAGCAGAAAGGGGCAGATTAGCAATCAGCCCCAGCATTTT	CASRKGQISNQPQHF	NA	TRBJ1-5	TRBV6-5	NA	15
TGTGCCAGCAGACAAGGGGCGAACAACGGCTACACCTTC	CASRQGANNGYTF	NA	TRBJ1-2	TRBV2	once	13
TGTGCCAGCAGCGTAGGATCGGCGGGTCTAACAGATACGCAGTATTTT	CASSVGSAGLTDTQYF	NA	TRBJ2-3	TRBV9	NA	16
TGCAGCGTTGGGGGGGGGATCACAGATACGCAGTATTTT	CSVGGGITDTQYF	TRBD2	TRBJ2-3	TRBV29-1	NA	13
TGCGCCAGCAGCTTGGAGGGGCAGACAAAAAGGGGCTACACCTTC	CASSLEGQTKRGYTF	NA	TRBJ1-2	TRBV5-1	NA	15
TGTGCCAGCAGCTTCGGGGGGGCCGGCACCGGGGAGCTGTTTTTT	CASSFGGAGTGELFF	TRBD2	TRBJ2-2	TRBV7-2	NA	15
TGTGCCAGCAGCTGGGGACAATCGGCTGGCTACACCTTC	CASSWGQSAGYTF	NA	TRBJ1-2	TRBV6-2/TRBV6-3	NA	13
TGTGCCAGCAGCCTCCCGGGAGGGGACGAGCAGTACTTC	CASSLPGGDEQYF	TRBD2	TRBJ2-7	TRBV6-5	NA	13
TGTGCCAGCAGCCAGGCCACAGACAGGGGTTCGCAGCATTTT	CASSQATDRGSQHF	TRBD1	TRBJ1-5	TRBV7-2	NA	14
TGTGCCAGCAGTTACTCGATATCATTGGGGGGTCAGCCCCAGCATTTT	CASSYSISLGGQPQHF	NA	TRBJ1-5	TRBV6-6	NA	16
TGCAGCGTAGCGACTAGCGGGAGAAAAAATGAGCAGTTCTTC	CSVATSGRKNEQFF	TRBD2	TRBJ2-1	TRBV29-1	NA	14
TGCGCCAGCAGCCAAGACTGGGAGGATGAGCAGTTCTTC	CASSQDWEDEQFF	NA	TRBJ2-1	TRBV4-1	once	13
TGTGCCAGCAGTTACGTCAGGGGGGACTACAATGAGCAGTTCTTC	CASSYVRGDYNEQFF	NA	TRBJ2-1	TRBV6-6	few	15
TGTGCCAGCAGCTTGGTTGAGGGAGCAAGCACAGATACGCAGTATTTT	CASSLVEGASTDTQYF	NA	TRBJ2-3	TRBV5-5	NA	16
TGTGCCAGCACCCTAGACGGTGGCAGCTCCTACGAGCAGTACTTC	CASTLDGGSSYEQYF	NA	TRBJ2-7	TRBV6-5	NA	15
TGTGCCACACGAGGGGGAGCCAATTCACCCCTCCACTTT	CATRGGANSPLHF	NA	TRBJ1-6	TRBV30	NA	13
TGTGCCAGCACCACCCCTGGACAGGGCGGTCTTAAAGGCTACACCTTC	CASTTPGQGGLKGYTF	TRBD1	TRBJ1-2	TRBV28	few	16
TGTGCCAGCTCTAGACAGGGCCTCTACGAGCAGTACTTC	CASSRQGLYEQYF	TRBD1	TRBJ2-7	TRBV27	NA	13
TGTGCCAGTAGTACCCTTATCGACAGCCATAATGAAAAACTGTTTTTT	CASSTLIDSHNEKLFF	NA	TRBJ1-4	TRBV19	NA	16
TGTGCCAGCAGCTTAGGCGGGCCCCCCTACAATGAGCAGTTCTTC	CASSLGGPPYNEQFF	NA	TRBJ2-1	TRBV11-2	NA	15
TGTGCCAGCAGTTACCGCCGGGACATACCCTACGAGCAGTACTTC	CASSYRRDIPYEQYF	NA	TRBJ2-7	TRBV6-6	NA	15
TGTGCCAGTCGTCCGGGGGGCGGGAACACCGGGGAGCTGTTTTTT	CASRPGGGNTGELFF	NA	TRBJ2-2	TRBV6-5	NA	15
TGTGCCAGCAGCTCGGGGCCGGGACTAGAGACCCAGTACTTC	CASSSGPGLETQYF	NA	TRBJ2-5	TRBV5-6	NA	14
TGTGCCGCCTCCAAAGGGGCTAACTACGAGCAGTACTTC	CAASKGANYEQYF	NA	TRBJ2-7	TRBV10-3	few	13
TGTGCCAGCAGTGTAACAGCGGGGAGCACAGATACGCAGTATTTT	CASSVTAGSTDTQYF	TRBD2	TRBJ2-3	TRBV2	NA	15
TGTGCCAGCAGTTTACAGGGGACTAGCGGGAGGGCGTGGGGCACAGATACGCAGTATTTT	CASSLQGTSGRAWGTDTQYF	TRBD2	TRBJ2-3	TRBV27	NA	20
TGTGCCAGCAGTCCAACAGGGGGCTCCTCCTACAATGAGCAGTTCTTC	CASSPTGGSSYNEQFF	TRBD1	TRBJ2-1	TRBV7-6	NA	16
TGTGCCAGCAGCCGACAGGGTGAAGGGCCCACAGATACGCAGTATTTT	CASSRQGEGPTDTQYF	TRBD1	TRBJ2-3	TRBV6-4	few	16
TGTGCCAGCACCTACCCCCCCGGCGGCTTAGGTGGCTACACCTTC	CASTYPPGGLGGYTF	NA	TRBJ1-2	TRBV5-5	NA	15
TGTGCCAGCAGCCAGTGGGGACTAGCGGAAGAGACCCAGTACTTC	CASSQWGLAEETQYF	TRBD2	TRBJ2-5	TRBV3-1/TRBV3-2	once	15
TGTGCCAGCAGTTTAGGTACAGGGGGCGAATACGTTGAGCAGTACTTC	CASSLGTGGEYVEQYF	TRBD1	TRBJ2-7	TRBV28	few	16
TGTGCCAGCAGGGGGGGGACCTACGAGCAGTACTTC	CASRGGTYEQYF	TRBD2	TRBJ2-7	TRBV2	NA	12
TGTGCTAGTGGCCCACCAATAGCGGGGGGATATAATGAGCAGTTCTTC	CASGPPIAGGYNEQFF	TRBD2	TRBJ2-1	TRBV12-5	few	16
TGCAGCGTTGAGGCTAGCGGGTCCTACGAGCAGTACTTC	CSVEASGSYEQYF	TRBD2	TRBJ2-7	TRBV29-1	NA	13
TGCGCCAGCACGCGGACAGGAGAAAATTCACCCCTCCACTTT	CASTRTGENSPLHF	TRBD1	TRBJ1-6	TRBV4-3	few	14
TGCGCCAGCAGCTTGGGTCTGGGACAGGCTCCTGGAAACACCATATATTTT	CASSLGLGQAPGNTIYF	TRBD1	TRBJ1-3	TRBV5-1	NA	17
TGTGCCAGTAGTCCCGGCGCGACTAGCACAGATACGCAGTATTTT	CASSPGATSTDTQYF	NA	TRBJ2-3	TRBV19	NA	15
TGTGCCAGCTCACAGGGACAGAACGAGCAGTACTTC	CASSQGQNEQYF	TRBD1	TRBJ2-7	TRBV18	NA	12
TGTGCCATCAGTGAAAGCGCAGATCTATACGAGCAGTACTTC	CAISESADLYEQYF	NA	TRBJ2-7	TRBV10-3	NA	14
TGTGCCAGCAGTTTTTCTAGCGGGAGCGGTACCGGGGAGCTGTTTTTT	CASSFSSGSGTGELFF	TRBD2	TRBJ2-2	TRBV28	NA	16
TGTGCCAGCAGCCCCCGACTAGCGGGAGGAACCTACGAGCAGTACTTC	CASSPRLAGGTYEQYF	TRBD2	TRBJ2-7	TRBV9	NA	16
TGTGCCAGCCAACAACGGGGCAATGAGCAGTTCTTC	CASQQRGNEQFF	NA	TRBJ2-1	TRBV12-3/TRBV12-4	NA	12
TGTGCCAGCAGCGTAGCCGAGGGGGAACCCTATAATTCACCCCTCCACTTT	CASSVAEGEPYNSPLHF	NA	TRBJ1-6	TRBV9	NA	17
TGTGCCAGCAGCTCCCCGCCAGGCCAAGAGACCCAGTACTTC	CASSSPPGQETQYF	NA	TRBJ2-5	TRBV7-2	NA	14
TGTGCCAGCAGGACACGAGCGGGCGAGAGCTCCTACGAGCAGTACTTC	CASRTRAGESSYEQYF	NA	TRBJ2-7	TRBV6-6	NA	16
TGTGCCAGCACCACGGGTCAGGGTCACAGCGAGACCCAGTACTTC	CASTTGQGHSETQYF	NA	TRBJ2-5	TRBV11-2	NA	15
TGTGCCAGCAGTGAGACAGGGTGGGATTCACCCCTCCACTTT	CASSETGWDSPLHF	TRBD1	TRBJ1-6	TRBV6-2/TRBV6-3	few	14
TGTGCCAGCACCCCGGAGCCTCTTCTCGGGTACGAGCAGTACTTC	CASTPEPLLGYEQYF	NA	TRBJ2-7	TRBV5-5	NA	15